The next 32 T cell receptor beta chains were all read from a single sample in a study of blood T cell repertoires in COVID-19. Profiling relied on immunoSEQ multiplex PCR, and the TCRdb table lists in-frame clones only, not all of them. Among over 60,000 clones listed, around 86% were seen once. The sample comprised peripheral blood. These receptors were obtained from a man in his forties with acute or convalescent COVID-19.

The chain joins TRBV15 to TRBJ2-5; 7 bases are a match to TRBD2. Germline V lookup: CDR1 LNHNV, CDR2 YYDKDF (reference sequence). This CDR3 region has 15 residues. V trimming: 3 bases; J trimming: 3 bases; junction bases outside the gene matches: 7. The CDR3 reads CATSRYLAEEETQYF. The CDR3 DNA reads TGTGCCACCAGCAGGTATCTAGCGGAAGAAGAGACCCAGTACTTC.

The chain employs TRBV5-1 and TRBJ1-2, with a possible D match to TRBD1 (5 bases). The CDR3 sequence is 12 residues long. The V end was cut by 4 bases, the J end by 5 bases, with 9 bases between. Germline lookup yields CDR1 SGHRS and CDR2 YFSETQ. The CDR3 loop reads CASSAQEYGYTF. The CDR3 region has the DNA TGCGCCAGCAGCGCACAGGAATATGGCTACACCTTC. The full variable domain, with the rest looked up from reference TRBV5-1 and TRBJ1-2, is KAGVTQTPRYLIKTRGQQVTLSCSPISGHRSVSWYQQTPGQGLQFLFEYFSETQRNKGNFPGRFSGRQFSNSRSEMNVSTLELGDSALYLCASSAQEYGYTFGSGTRLTVV.

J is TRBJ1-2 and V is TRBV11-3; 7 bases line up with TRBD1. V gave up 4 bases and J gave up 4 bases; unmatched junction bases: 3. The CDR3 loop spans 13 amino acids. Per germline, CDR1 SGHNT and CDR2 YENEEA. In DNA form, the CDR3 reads TGTGCCAGCAGCTCAGGGGGAGTCTATGGCTACACCTTC. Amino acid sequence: CASSSGGVYGYTF.

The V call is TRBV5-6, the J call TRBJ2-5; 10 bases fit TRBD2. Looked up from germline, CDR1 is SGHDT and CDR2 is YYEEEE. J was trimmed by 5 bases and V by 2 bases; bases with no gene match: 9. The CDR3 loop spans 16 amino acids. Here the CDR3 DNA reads TGTGCCAGCAGCTTATCCCTAGCGGGGGTACTGGAGACCCAGTACTTC. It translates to CASSLSLAGVLETQYF.

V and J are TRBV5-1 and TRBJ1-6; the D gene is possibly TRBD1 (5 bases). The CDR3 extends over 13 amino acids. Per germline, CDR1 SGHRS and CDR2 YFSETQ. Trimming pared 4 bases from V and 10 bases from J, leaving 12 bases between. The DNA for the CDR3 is TGCGCCAGCAGCCTGGCAGGGCGGTCACCCCTCCACTTT. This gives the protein CASSLAGRSPLHF. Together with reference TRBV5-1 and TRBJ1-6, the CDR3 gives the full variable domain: KAGVTQTPRYLIKTRGQQVTLSCSPISGHRSVSWYQQTPGQGLQFLFEYFSETQRNKGNFPGRFSGRQFSNSRSEMNVSTLELGDSALYLCASSLAGRSPLHFGNGTRLTVT.

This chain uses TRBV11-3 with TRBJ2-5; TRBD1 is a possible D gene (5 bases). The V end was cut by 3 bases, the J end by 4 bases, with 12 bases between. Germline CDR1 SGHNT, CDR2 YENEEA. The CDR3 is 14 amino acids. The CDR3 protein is CASSFLGQLETQYF. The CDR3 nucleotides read TGTGCCAGCAGCTTCTTGGGGCAGTTAGAGACCCAGTACTTC. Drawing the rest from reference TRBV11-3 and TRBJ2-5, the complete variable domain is EAGVVQSPRYKIIEKKQPVAFWCNPISGHNTLYWYLQNLGQGPELLIRYENEEAVDDSQLPKDRFSAERLKGVDSTLKIQPAELGDSAVYLCASSFLGQLETQYFGPGTRLLVL.

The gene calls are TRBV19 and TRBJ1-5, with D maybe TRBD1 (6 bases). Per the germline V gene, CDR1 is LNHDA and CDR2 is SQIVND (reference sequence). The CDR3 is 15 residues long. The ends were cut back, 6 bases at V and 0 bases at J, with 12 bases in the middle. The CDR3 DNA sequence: TGTGCCAGTAGGGTCGGGGGGCTTAGCAATCAGCCCCAGCATTTT. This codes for CASRVGGLSNQPQHF.

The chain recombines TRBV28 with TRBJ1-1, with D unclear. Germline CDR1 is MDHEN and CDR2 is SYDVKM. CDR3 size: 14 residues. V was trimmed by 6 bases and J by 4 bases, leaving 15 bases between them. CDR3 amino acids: CASSPGMGVTEAFF. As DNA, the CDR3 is TGTGCCAGCAGCCCTGGGATGGGAGTCACTGAAGCTTTCTTT.

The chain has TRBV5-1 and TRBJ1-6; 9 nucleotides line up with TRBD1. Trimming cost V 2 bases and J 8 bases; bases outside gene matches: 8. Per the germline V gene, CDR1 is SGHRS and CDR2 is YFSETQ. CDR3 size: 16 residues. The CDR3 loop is CASSLQWRDRDSPLHF. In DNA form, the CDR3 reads TGCGCCAGCAGCTTACAATGGAGGGACAGGGATTCACCCCTCCACTTT.

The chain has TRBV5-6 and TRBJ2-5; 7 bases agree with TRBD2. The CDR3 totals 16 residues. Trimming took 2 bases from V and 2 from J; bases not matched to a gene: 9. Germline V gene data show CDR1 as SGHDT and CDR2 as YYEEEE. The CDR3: CASSFPSGGVQETQYF. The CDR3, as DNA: TGTGCCAGCAGCTTCCCTAGCGGAGGGGTGCAAGAGACCCAGTACTTC.

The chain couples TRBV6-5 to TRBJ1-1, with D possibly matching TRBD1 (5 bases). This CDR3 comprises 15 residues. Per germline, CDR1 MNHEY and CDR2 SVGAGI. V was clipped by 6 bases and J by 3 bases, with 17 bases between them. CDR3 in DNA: TGTGCCAGCAGAGATAAGGGGCCCACTCACACTGAAGCTTTCTTT. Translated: CASRDKGPTHTEAFF.

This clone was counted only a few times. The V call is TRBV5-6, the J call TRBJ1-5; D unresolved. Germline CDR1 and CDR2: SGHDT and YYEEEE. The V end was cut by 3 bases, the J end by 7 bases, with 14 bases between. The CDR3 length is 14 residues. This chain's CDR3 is CASSYRRSGQPQHF. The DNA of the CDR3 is TGTGCCAGCAGCTACCGGAGGTCGGGGCAGCCCCAGCATTTT.

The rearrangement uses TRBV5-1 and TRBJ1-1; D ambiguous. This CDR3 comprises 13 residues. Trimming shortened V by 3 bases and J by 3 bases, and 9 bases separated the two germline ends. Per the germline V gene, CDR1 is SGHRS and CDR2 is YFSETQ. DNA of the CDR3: TGCGCCAGCAGCTCGCGGGAGCACACTGAAGCTTTCTTT. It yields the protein CASSSREHTEAFF.

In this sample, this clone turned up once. The DNA of the CDR3 is TGTGCCAGCAGCTTAGCCATCAGTGCTGGCCTGAACACTGAAGCTTTCTTT. Its protein product is CASSLAISAGLNTEAFF. The J gene is TRBJ1-1, the V gene TRBV7-2; D gene ambiguous. CDR1 and CDR2 (germline): SGHTA, FQGNSA. The length of the CDR3 is 17 residues. V was pared by 0 bases and J by 0 bases, with 14 bases between.

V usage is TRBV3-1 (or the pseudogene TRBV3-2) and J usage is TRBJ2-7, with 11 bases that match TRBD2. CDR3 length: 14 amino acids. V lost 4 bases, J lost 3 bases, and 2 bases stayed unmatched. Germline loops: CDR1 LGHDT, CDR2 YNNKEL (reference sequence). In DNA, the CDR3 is TGTGCCAGCAGCCCTAGCGGGGGGCACTACGAGCAGTACTTC. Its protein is CASSPSGGHYEQYF.

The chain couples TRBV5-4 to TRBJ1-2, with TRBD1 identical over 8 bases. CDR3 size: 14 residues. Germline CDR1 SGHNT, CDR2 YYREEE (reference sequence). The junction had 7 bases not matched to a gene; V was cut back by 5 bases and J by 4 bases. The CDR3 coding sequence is TGTGCCAGCAGTTCCGGGACAGGATCCTATGGCTACACCTTC. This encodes CASSSGTGSYGYTF. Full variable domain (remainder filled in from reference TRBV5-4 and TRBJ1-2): ETGVTQSPTHLIKTRGQQVTLRCSSQSGHNTVSWYQQALGQGPQFIFQYYREEENGRGNFPPRFSGLQFPNYSSELNVNALELDDSALYLCASSSGTGSYGYTFGSGTRLTVV.

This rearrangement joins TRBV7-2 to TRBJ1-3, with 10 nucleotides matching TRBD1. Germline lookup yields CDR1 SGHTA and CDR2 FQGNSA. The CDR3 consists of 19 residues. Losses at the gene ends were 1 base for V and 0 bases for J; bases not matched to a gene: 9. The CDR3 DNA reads TGTGCCAGCAGCTTAGAGGGACAGGGGATTCGGACCTCTGGAAACACCATATATTTT. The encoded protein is CASSLEGQGIRTSGNTIYF. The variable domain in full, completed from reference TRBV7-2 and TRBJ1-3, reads GAGVSQSPSNKVTEKGKDVELRCDPISGHTALYWYRQSLGQGLEFLIYFQGNSAPDKSGLPSDRFSAERTGGSVSTLTIQRTQQEDSAVYLCASSLEGQGIRTSGNTIYFGEGSWLTVV.

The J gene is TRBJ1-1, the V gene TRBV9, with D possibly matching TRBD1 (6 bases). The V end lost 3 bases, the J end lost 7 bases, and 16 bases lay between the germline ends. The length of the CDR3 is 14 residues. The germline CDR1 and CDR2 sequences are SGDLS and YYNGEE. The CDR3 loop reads CASSDGSGGLEAFF. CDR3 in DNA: TGTGCCAGCAGCGACGGCTCCGGGGGGCTTGAAGCTTTCTTT.

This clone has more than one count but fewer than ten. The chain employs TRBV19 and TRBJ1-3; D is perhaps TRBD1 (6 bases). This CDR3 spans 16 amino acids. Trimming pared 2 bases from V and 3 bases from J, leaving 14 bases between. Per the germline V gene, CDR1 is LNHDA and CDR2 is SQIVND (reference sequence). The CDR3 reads CASSIFRGALGNTIYF. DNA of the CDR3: TGTGCCAGTAGTATATTCCGGGGGGCGCTTGGAAACACCATATATTTT.

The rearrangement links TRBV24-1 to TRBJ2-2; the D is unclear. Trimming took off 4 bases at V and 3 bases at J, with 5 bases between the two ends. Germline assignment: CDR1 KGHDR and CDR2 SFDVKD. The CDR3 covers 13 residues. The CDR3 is CATSDSYTGELFF. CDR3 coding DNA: TGTGCCACCAGTGACTCTTACACCGGGGAGCTGTTTTTT.

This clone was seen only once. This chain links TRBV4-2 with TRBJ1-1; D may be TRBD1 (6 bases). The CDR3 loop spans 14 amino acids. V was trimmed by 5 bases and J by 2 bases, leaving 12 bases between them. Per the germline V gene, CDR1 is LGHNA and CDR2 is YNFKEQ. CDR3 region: CASSRQEHNTEAFF. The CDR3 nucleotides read TGTGCCAGCAGCAGACAGGAGCATAACACTGAAGCTTTCTTT.

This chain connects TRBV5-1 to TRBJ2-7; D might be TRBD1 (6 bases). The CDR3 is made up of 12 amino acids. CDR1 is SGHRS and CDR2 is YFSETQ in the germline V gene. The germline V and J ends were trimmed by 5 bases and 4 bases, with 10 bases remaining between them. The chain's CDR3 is CASRVDRYEQYF. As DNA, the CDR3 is TGCGCCAGCAGAGTGGACAGATACGAGCAGTACTTC.

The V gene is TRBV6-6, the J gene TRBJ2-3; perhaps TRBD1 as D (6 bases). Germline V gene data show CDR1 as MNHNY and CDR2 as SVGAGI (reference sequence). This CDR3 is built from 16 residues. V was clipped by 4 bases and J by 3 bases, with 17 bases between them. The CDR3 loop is CASSFGLGRGTDTQYF. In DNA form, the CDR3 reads TGTGCCAGCAGTTTCGGGTTGGGTAGGGGGACAGATACGCAGTATTTT.

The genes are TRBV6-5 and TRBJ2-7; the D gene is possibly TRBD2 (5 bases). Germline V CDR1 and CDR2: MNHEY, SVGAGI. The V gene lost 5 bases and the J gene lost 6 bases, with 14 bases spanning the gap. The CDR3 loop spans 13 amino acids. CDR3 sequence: CASSPRGAGEQYF. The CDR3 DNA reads TGTGCCAGCAGTCCCCGGGGTGCAGGCGAGCAGTACTTC.

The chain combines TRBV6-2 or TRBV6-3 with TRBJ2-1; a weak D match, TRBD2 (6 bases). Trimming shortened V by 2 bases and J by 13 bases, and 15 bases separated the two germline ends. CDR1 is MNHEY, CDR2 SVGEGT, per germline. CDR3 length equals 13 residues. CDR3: CASSYGGLPNQFF. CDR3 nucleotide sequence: TGTGCCAGCAGTTACGGGGGACTCCCGAACCAGTTCTTC.

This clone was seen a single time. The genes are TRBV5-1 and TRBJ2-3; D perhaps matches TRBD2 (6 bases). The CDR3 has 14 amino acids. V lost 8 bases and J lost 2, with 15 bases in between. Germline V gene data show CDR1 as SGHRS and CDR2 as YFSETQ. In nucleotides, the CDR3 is TGCGCCAGTGGGGCGGGGTGGAACACAGATACGCAGTATTTT. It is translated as CASGAGWNTDTQYF.

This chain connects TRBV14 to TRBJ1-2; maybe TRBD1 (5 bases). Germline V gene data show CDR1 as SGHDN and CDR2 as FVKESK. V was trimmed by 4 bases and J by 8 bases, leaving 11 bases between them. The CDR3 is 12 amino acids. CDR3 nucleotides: TGTGCCAGCAGCCTCCACAGGATCGGCTACACCTTC. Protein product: CASSLHRIGYTF.

The CDR3 DNA follows: TGTGCCACCAGTGATCCCGGACAGTTGGGGGGCTACACCTTC. Amino acids: CATSDPGQLGGYTF. The rearrangement links TRBV24-1 to TRBJ1-2; D is perhaps TRBD1 (6 bases). V was cut by 3 bases and J by 8 bases, with 15 bases left in between. The CDR3 spans 14 residues. Germline-derived CDR1 and CDR2 are KGHDR and SFDVKD.

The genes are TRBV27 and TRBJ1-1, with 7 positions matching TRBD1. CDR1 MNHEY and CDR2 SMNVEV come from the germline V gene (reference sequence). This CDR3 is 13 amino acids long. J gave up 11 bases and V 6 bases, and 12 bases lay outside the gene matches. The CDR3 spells CASSDRESWKAFF. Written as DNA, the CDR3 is TGTGCCAGCAGCGACAGGGAGAGTTGGAAGGCTTTCTTT.

The CDR3 DNA reads as TGCGCCAGCAGCCAGACAGGGGGCGCGACCGGGGAGCTGTTTTTT. This gives the protein CASSQTGGATGELFF. The chain joins TRBV10-1 to TRBJ2-2, with 10 positions matching TRBD1. In germline, CDR1 is WNHNN, CDR2 SYGVQD (reference sequence). The CDR3 runs to 15 residues. The trim removed 6 bases at V and 5 bases at J, leaving 6 bases unmatched.

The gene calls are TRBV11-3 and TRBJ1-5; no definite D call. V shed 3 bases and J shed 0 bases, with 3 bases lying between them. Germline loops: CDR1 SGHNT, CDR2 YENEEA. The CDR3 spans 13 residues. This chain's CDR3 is CASSFSSNQPQHF. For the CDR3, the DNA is TGTGCCAGCAGCTTTAGTAGCAATCAGCCCCAGCATTTT.

In DNA form, the CDR3 reads TGTGCCAGCAGCGAGCGCCTTCTCAATTCACCCCTCCACTTT. Its translation is CASSERLLNSPLHF. The chain employs TRBV9 and TRBJ1-6; D not resolved. The CDR3 extends over 14 amino acids. Trimming removed 3 bases from V and 7 bases from J, with 11 bases in between. CDR1 and CDR2 from the germline V gene are SGDLS and YYNGEE.